This T cell receptor beta chain comes out of a study of cytomegalovirus exposure and HLA in healthy donors. It was with 60 Vbeta and 13 Jbeta primers that the PCR ran. Assay: immunoSEQ multiplex PCR; the TCRdb copy retains only in-frame clones and omits some. The sample shows roughly 100,000 clones, around four fifths of them seen only once. The J segment lost 0 bases and the V segment lost 5 bases, leaving 5 bases of the junction unmatched. CDR3 length: 15 residues. Germline lookup yields CDR1 MGHRA and CDR2 YSYEKL. The source material was PBMCs. V and J are TRBV4-1 and TRBJ2-7; 9 bases are a match to TRBD2. The TCR comes from a woman aged 40 to 50 in good health and CMV-seropositive. CDR3 protein: CASSEQAGGSYEQYF. The DNA of the CDR3 is TGCGCCAGCAGCGAACAAGCGGGAGGCTCCTACGAGCAGTACTTC.